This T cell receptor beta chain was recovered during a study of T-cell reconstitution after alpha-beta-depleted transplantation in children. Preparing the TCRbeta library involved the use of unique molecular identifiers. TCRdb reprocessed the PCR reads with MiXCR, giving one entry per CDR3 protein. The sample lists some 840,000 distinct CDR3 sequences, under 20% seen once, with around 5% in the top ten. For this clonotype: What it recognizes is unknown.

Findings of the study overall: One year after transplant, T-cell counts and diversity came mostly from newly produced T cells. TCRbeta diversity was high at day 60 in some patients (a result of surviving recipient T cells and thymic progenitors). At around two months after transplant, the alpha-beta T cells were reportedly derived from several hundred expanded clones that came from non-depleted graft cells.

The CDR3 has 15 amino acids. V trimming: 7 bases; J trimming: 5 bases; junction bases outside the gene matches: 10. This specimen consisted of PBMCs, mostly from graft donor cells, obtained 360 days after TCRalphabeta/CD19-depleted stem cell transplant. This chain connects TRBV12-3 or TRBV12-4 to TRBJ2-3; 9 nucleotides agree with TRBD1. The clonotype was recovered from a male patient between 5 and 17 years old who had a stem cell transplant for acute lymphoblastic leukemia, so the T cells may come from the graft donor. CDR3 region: CASTLQGAFKDTQYF. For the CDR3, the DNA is TGTGCCAGCACTCTACAGGGGGCTTTCAAAGATACGCAGTATTTT.